The rows below give T cell receptor beta chains drawn from one sample of a study of blood T cell repertoires in COVID-19. The assay was immunoSEQ multiplex PCR, and TCRdb's table has in-frame clones only and misses some. The table shows some 69,000 clones, with 82% occurring only once. Sequenced sample: peripheral blood. These receptors all come from a woman aged 60-75 years with acute or convalescent COVID-19. Each CDR3 is given with its conserved first and last residue. The D gene is left open where the match is weak. For some rows the clone size is stated as once, few or many, or as a class when expanded; others skip it.

>.|.|TRBV3-1/TRBV3-2|TRBJ2-7
CASSYGQTTYEQYF
TGTGCCAGCAGCTATGGACAAACCACCTACGAGCAGTACTTC
>TRBD1|few|TRBV9|TRBJ1-2
CASSVELTGPPYGYTF
TGTGCCAGCAGCGTTGAATTGACAGGGCCTCCCTATGGCTACACCTTC
>.|.|TRBV11-3|TRBJ2-1
CASSLMAGVSAEQFF
TGTGCCAGCAGCTTAATGGCAGGGGTATCGGCTGAGCAGTTCTTC
>.|few|TRBV9|TRBJ1-5
CASSAVGVRGQPQHF
TGTGCCAGCAGCGCCGTCGGGGTTCGGGGACAGCCCCAGCATTTT
>.|.|TRBV7-9|TRBJ2-7
CASTRRPYEQYF
TGTGCCAGCACCCGGCGGCCCTACGAGCAGTACTTC
>.|once|TRBV29-1|TRBJ2-3
CSVGIAADTQYF
TGCAGCGTAGGAATAGCAGCAGATACGCAGTATTTT
>TRBD1|once|TRBV2|TRBJ2-1
CASSKDRVGYNEQFF
TGTGCCAGCAGTAAGGACAGGGTAGGATACAATGAGCAGTTCTTC
>TRBD1|once|TRBV11-1|TRBJ1-2
CASSSTGESNYGYTF
TGTGCCAGCAGCTCTACAGGGGAATCGAACTATGGCTACACCTTC
>.|.|TRBV5-1|TRBJ2-7
CASSREISYEQYF
TGCGCCAGCAGTCGCGAGATCTCCTACGAGCAGTACTTC
>.|.|TRBV11-1|TRBJ1-5
CASKRRVHQPQHF
TGTGCCAGCAAACGGAGGGTTCATCAGCCCCAGCATTTT
>.|.|TRBV6-5|TRBJ1-2
CASSQQAGGYGYTF
TGTGCCAGCAGTCAACAGGCCGGTGGCTATGGCTACACCTTC
>.|.|TRBV19|TRBJ1-1
CASSRGVITNTEAFF
TGTGCCAGTAGTCGGGGGGTTATCACAAACACTGAAGCTTTCTTT
>TRBD1|.|TRBV25-1|TRBJ1-3
CASKGQGFGGNTIYF
TGTGCCAGCAAAGGACAGGGGTTTGGTGGAAACACCATATATTTT
>TRBD2|.|TRBV29-1|TRBJ2-7
CSVEERTSGRYEQYF
TGCAGCGTTGAAGAACGGACTAGCGGGAGGTACGAGCAGTACTTC
>TRBD2|.|TRBV9|TRBJ2-3
CASSVESLAGSSTDTQYF
TGTGCCAGCAGCGTAGAGAGCCTAGCGGGGTCTAGCACAGATACGCAGTATTTT
>TRBD2|.|TRBV30|TRBJ2-7
CALKLAANYEQYF
TGTGCCTTGAAACTAGCGGCGAACTACGAGCAGTACTTC
>.|.|TRBV14|TRBJ2-6
CASSQGHVSGANVLTF
TGTGCCAGCAGCCAAGGACACGTCTCTGGGGCCAACGTCCTGACTTTC
>.|.|TRBV29-1|TRBJ1-5
CSVLGAGWLYSNQPQHF
TGCAGCGTTCTGGGGGCAGGCTGGCTTTATAGCAATCAGCCCCAGCATTTT
>.|.|TRBV18|TRBJ1-6
CASSSGTINNSPLHF
TGTGCCAGCTCATCGGGGACAATCAATAATTCACCCCTCCACTTT
>.|.|TRBV15|TRBJ2-1
CATSRAAVAGYMNEQFF
TGTGCCACCAGCAGAGCGGCCGTTGCAGGGTATATGAATGAGCAGTTCTTC
>.|few|TRBV5-5|TRBJ1-1
CASSLGLRQAVGRWGTEAFF
TGTGCCAGCAGCTTGGGCCTCCGACAGGCGGTGGGTCGTTGGGGCACTGAAGCTTTCTTT
>TRBD2|.|TRBV28|TRBJ2-1
CASKPGGYNEQFF
TGTGCCAGCAAACCGGGAGGGTACAATGAGCAGTTCTTC
>TRBD1|.|TRBV3-1/TRBV3-2|TRBJ1-6
CASSLQSGTGGSPLHF
TGTGCCAGCAGCCTCCAATCGGGGACAGGGGGTTCACCCCTCCACTTT
>TRBD1|.|TRBV2|TRBJ1-1
CASSADRDGAAFF
TGTGCCAGCAGTGCCGACAGGGATGGAGCAGCTTTCTTT
>TRBD1|few|TRBV30|TRBJ1-1
CAWRTGPNTEAFF
TGTGCCTGGCGGACAGGCCCGAACACTGAAGCTTTCTTT
>TRBD2|.|TRBV9|TRBJ2-7
CASSTTGGNSYEQYF
TGTGCCAGCAGCACCACGGGGGGGAACTCCTACGAGCAGTACTTC
>TRBD1|.|TRBV7-2|TRBJ2-7
CASSSSNPGTGYYEQYF
TGTGCCAGCAGCTCCTCCAACCCCGGGACAGGGTACTACGAGCAGTACTTC
>.|many|TRBV29-1|TRBJ1-2
CSVVASYGYTF
TGCAGCGTTGTGGCTAGCTATGGCTACACCTTC
>TRBD1|.|TRBV19|TRBJ1-5
CASRMTGTNQPQHF
TGTGCCAGTAGGATGACAGGGACGAATCAGCCCCAGCATTTT
>.|.|TRBV19|TRBJ2-5
CASSKDRSVHF
TGTGCCAGTAGTAAAGACAGATCTGTGCACTTC
>.|.|TRBV7-2|TRBJ1-2
CASSLEIRNYGYTF
TGTGCCAGCAGCTTAGAAATTCGGAACTATGGCTACACCTTC
>TRBD1|.|TRBV5-1|TRBJ1-1
CASGQGNTEAFF
TGCGCCAGCGGACAGGGGAACACTGAAGCTTTCTTT
>.|.|TRBV27|TRBJ1-1
CASSSRGNTEAFF
TGTGCCAGCAGTTCCCGAGGGAACACTGAAGCTTTCTTT
>.|.|TRBV19|TRBJ2-5
CASSIRGEETQYF
TGTGCCAGTAGTATTAGGGGCGAAGAGACCCAGTACTTC
>.|.|TRBV2|TRBJ1-2
CASGDDRRNGYTF
TGTGCCAGCGGTGATGACAGGCGAAATGGCTACACCTTC
>.|once|TRBV7-2|TRBJ1-3
CASSSVLGGSGNTIYF
TGTGCCAGCAGCTCCGTTTTGGGGGGTTCTGGAAACACCATATATTTT
>.|.|TRBV19|TRBJ1-1
CASTKNGVDTEAFF
TGTGCCAGTACTAAAAACGGGGTTGACACTGAAGCTTTCTTT
>.|few|TRBV14|TRBJ1-4
CASSSRRVREKLFF
TGTGCCAGCAGCTCCAGGAGGGTTCGGGAAAAACTGTTTTTT
>.|once|TRBV4-1|TRBJ1-3
CASSQLGPSTAGTIYF
TGCGCCAGCAGCCAACTGGGTCCCTCAACCGCGGGCACCATATATTTT
>.|.|TRBV9|TRBJ1-1
CASSPRRADTEAFF
TGTGCCAGCAGCCCTCGGAGGGCTGACACTGAAGCTTTCTTT
>TRBD1|.|TRBV10-3|TRBJ2-7
CAISFGQGDYEQYF
TGTGCCATCAGTTTTGGACAGGGAGACTACGAGCAGTACTTC
>TRBD1|.|TRBV3-1/TRBV3-2|TRBJ1-4
CASSPGTANEKLFF
TGTGCCAGCAGCCCGGGGACAGCAAATGAAAAACTGTTTTTT
>TRBD1|.|TRBV30|TRBJ2-7
CAWRDSGTGTYEQYF
TGTGCCTGGAGGGATTCCGGGACAGGGACCTACGAGCAGTACTTC
>TRBD1|once|TRBV5-1|TRBJ2-7
CASSSGQGPYEQYF
TGCGCCAGCAGCAGTGGACAGGGCCCCTACGAGCAGTACTTC
>TRBD2|once|TRBV5-4|TRBJ2-3
CASSFRTSGDTDTQYF
TGTGCCAGCAGCTTCCGGACTAGCGGGGACACAGATACGCAGTATTTT
>.|.|TRBV5-5|TRBJ1-1
CASSLELTEAFF
TGTGCCAGCAGCTTGGAACTTACGGAAGCTTTCTTT
>.|few|TRBV2|TRBJ1-5
CASSEQGKGNQPQHF
TGTGCCAGCAGTGAACAGGGTAAGGGCAATCAGCCCCAGCATTTT
>.|.|TRBV27|TRBJ1-4
CAFLEGSWGVDEKLFF
TGTGCCTTTCTCGAGGGCTCGTGGGGGGTGGATGAAAAACTGTTTTTT
>.|.|TRBV7-3|TRBJ2-1
CASSLGHTGNEQFF
TGTGCCAGCAGCTTAGGTCATACGGGGAATGAGCAGTTCTTC
>TRBD2|.|TRBV7-2|TRBJ2-7
CASSFLAGGGYEQYF
TGTGCCAGCAGCTTTCTGGCGGGAGGCGGTTACGAGCAGTACTTC
>TRBD1|.|TRBV6-6|TRBJ1-6
CASSFTQGLNNSPLHF
TGTGCCAGCAGTTTTACACAGGGGCTTAATAATTCACCCCTCCACTTT
>TRBD2|.|TRBV29-1|TRBJ2-1
CSVKPGGPNEQFF
TGCAGCGTTAAACCGGGGGGGCCTAATGAGCAGTTCTTC